This TCR beta chain was profiled in a study of blood T cell repertoires in COVID-19. CDR1 and CDR2 (germline): SEHNR, FQNEAQ (reference sequence). The CDR3 has 15 residues. V lost 6 bases, J lost 1 base, and 15 bases lay in between. Assay used: immunoSEQ multiplex PCR; TCRdb lists only in-frame clones, some missing. The table has roughly 170,000 clones, under 85% seen once. Sequenced sample: peripheral blood. This chain links TRBV7-9 with TRBJ1-1; D is unclear. The sequence was collected from a human donor in a cohort sampled during active COVID-19. The CDR3 bases are TGTGCCAGCAGACCTTACACTGACAAGAACACTGAAGCTTTCTTT. It encodes CASRPYTDKNTEAFF. Variable domain in full (rest from reference TRBV7-9 and TRBJ1-1): DTGVSQNPRHKITKRGQNVTFRCDPISEHNRLYWYRQTLGQGPEFLTYFQNEAQLEKSRLLSDRFSAERPKGSFSTLEIQRTEQGDSAMYLCASRPYTDKNTEAFFGQGTRLTVV.